The 15 T cell receptor beta chains below were found in one sample sequenced in a study of monozygotic twins with inflammatory bowel disease. TCRdb reprocessed the 5' RACE reads and reports one entry per CDR3 protein, with no DNA. Listed are around 230,000 distinct CDR3 sequences; around 1.5% falls within the top ten. Sequencing was performed on blood. The receptors come from a human donor with ulcerative colitis or Crohn's disease, or a healthy co-twin of an affected twin (not recorded which).

The chain joins TRBV7-9 to TRBJ1-2; TCRdb indicates TRBD1, and absent DNA this call remains unverified. This CDR3 spans 13 amino acids. CDR1 is SEHNR and CDR2 is FQNEAQ in the germline V gene (reference sequence). CDR3 loop: CASSSGDTYGYTF.

The chain's CDR3 is CSVDYTPGTGYGYTF. The V call is TRBV29-1, the J call TRBJ1-2; TCRdb's D gene call, TRBD1, goes unchecked for lack of DNA. This CDR3 contains 15 residues. Germline V gene sequence: CDR1 SQVTM, CDR2 ANQGSEA.

This rearrangement joins TRBV5-1 to TRBJ1-4; no DNA is available, so the TRBD1 call from TCRdb remains unchecked. Germline-derived CDR1 and CDR2 are SGHRS and YFSETQ. The CDR3 is 16 amino acids. The CDR3: CASSLATRDRDEKLFF.

The chain recombines TRBV6-1 with TRBJ1-5; lacking DNA, the TRBD1 call made by TCRdb goes unchecked. Looked up from germline, CDR1 is MNHNS and CDR2 is SASEGT. This CDR3 region has 14 residues. This CDR3 reads CASSRDNSNQPQHF.

The chain uses TRBV7-6 and TRBJ2-3. Germline assignment: CDR1 SGHVS and CDR2 FNYEAQ. CDR3 length equals 13 residues. CDR3 protein: CASSLGTWDTQYF.

The CDR3 spells CASSFGRAEETQYF. The chain links TRBV12-3 or TRBV12-4 to TRBJ2-5. This CDR3 spans 14 amino acids.

J is TRBJ1-1 and V is TRBV4-1; lacking DNA, the TRBD1 call made by TCRdb goes unchecked. Germline-derived CDR1 and CDR2 are MGHRA and YSYEKL. There are 14 residues in the CDR3. CDR3 sequence: CASSQGDTRTEAFF.

The genes are TRBV5-1 and TRBJ2-7; TCRdb's assignment of TRBD1 cannot be checked, as there is no DNA. Looked up from germline, CDR1 is SGHRS and CDR2 is YFSETQ. The CDR3 is made up of 13 amino acids. The CDR3 spells CASSPLNIYEQYF.

The J gene is TRBJ1-5, the V gene TRBV20-1. The length of the CDR3 is 13 residues. Germline loops: CDR1 DFQATT, CDR2 SNEGSKA (reference sequence). The CDR3 loop reads CSASGQSNQPQHF.

The chain has TRBV24-1 and TRBJ2-7; TCRdb picks TRBD1, but there is no DNA to check that call. Germline V gene data show CDR1 as KGHDR and CDR2 as SFDVKD. This CDR3 spans 16 amino acids. The CDR3: CATSDLAGQGPYEQYF.

This chain joins TRBV7-6 and TRBJ2-1; checking the TCRdb D call of TRBD1 is not possible without DNA. Germline CDR1 and CDR2: SGHVS and FNYEAQ. The CDR3 is 15 residues long. The CDR3 region is CASSPRGAVHNEQFF. Filled out from reference TRBV7-6 and TRBJ2-1, the complete variable domain reads GAGVSQSPRYKVTKRGQDVALRCDPISGHVSLYWYRQALGQGPEFLTYFNYEAQQDKSGLPNDRFSAERPEGSISTLTIQRTEQRDSAMYRCASSPRGAVHNEQFFGPGTRLTVL.

This rearrangement joins TRBV28 to TRBJ2-7; the TRBD2 assignment by TCRdb is unverifiable without DNA. The V gene's germline CDR1 is MDHEN and CDR2 SYDVKM. This CDR3 region has 15 residues. The CDR3 sequence: CASSSRYYLEYEQYF.

J is TRBJ2-1 and V is TRBV5-1. CDR1 is SGHRS and CDR2 is YFSETQ in the germline V gene. The CDR3 is 15 amino acids. The CDR3 protein is CASSLGESSYNEQFF.

The chain has TRBV12-3 or TRBV12-4 and TRBJ2-1; as DNA is missing, the TRBD2 call by TCRdb cannot be tested. The CDR3 length is 15 residues. The CDR3 sequence is CASSLPPLAYNEQFF.

The V call is TRBV3-1, the J call TRBJ2-7; checking the TCRdb D call of TRBD1 is not possible without DNA. CDR3 length: 14 amino acids. Germline values: CDR1 LGHDT, CDR2 YNNKEL (reference sequence). This CDR3 is CASSPGTDPSGQYF.